The TCR beta chain under discussion was sequenced for a study of blood T cell repertoires in COVID-19 (dated by TCRdb to the early 2020s). Regarding the study in general: The collaborator samples originated in the United States, Italy and Spain and spanned the acute and convalescent phases of COVID-19. The prospective study material was composed of cDNA or gDNA derived from T cells, B-cell-depleted T cells, or PBMCs. Deeply sampled blood TCRbeta repertoires from subjects exposed to, actively infected with, or recovered from COVID-19 were included in the dataset. The repertoires were made available in a free public database intended to serve as a resource for research on the immune response to SARS-CoV-2. The samples were drawn from the first 160 participants of the ongoing ImmuneRACE study and from 950 to 1,500 subjects provided by 6 global collaborators. The sample metadata nearly always contained a de-identified subject ID, COVID-19 status, age in years and sex. Where HLA class I and class II types were available, the types were taken from metadata supplied by the sample provider, not from assay-based typing. Overall study outcomes, separate from this receptor: How much clinical and demographic metadata was included differed by source and by participant, and the metadata was provided uncurated.

The collaborating institutions used their own protocols to collect whole blood in K2EDTA tubes. Collaborator samples were shipped for TCRbeta analysis as frozen whole blood, isolated PBMCs, or DNA extracted from either sample type. The V end loses 2 bases and the J end loses 0 bases, and a stretch of 8 bases separates them. Spanning cysteine to phenylalanine, the CDR3 consists of 15 amino acids. Just the 45-base CDR3 DNA is kept, in frame starting at base 1. Via the germline V gene, CDR1 is KGHDR and CDR2 SFDVKD. The immunoSEQ Assay, a bias-controlled multiplex PCR, was used to amplify TCRbeta CDR3 regions from genomic DNA. The authors' pipeline ran thus. The number of nucleated cells in each sample was estimated from the amplification of reference gene primers within the assay. To quantify the absolute abundance of each unique TCRbeta CDR3 rearrangement, sequence reads were collapsed and filtered. For each sample, productive Simpson clonality was calculated as the square root of Simpson's diversity index over productive rearrangements. Entries here come from immuneACCESS through TCRdb and include only in-frame sequences with V and J called. Some clones fail to appear in such tables; in the studies checked, an unresolved V gene covers under half of the shortfall, and the cause of the remainder is unknown. V and J calls and clone size are as listed in that table; D and trimming were resolved from the DNA. Across this sample there are about 83,000 clones, with roughly 90% seen only once. The ten top clones hold about 16% of the sample.

Turning to this clone: Its specific antigen is unknown. There are no base qualities to consult, and no much larger clone falls within one base.

Here the chain combines TRBV24-1 and TRBJ2-3, with no confidently assigned D gene. The source of this sequence is a woman of 80 years or more with active or convalescent COVID-19. Sample: peripheral blood. In nucleotides, the sequence is TGTGCCACCAGTGATTACGGCGGTAGCACAGATACGCAGTATTTT. The encoded protein is CATSDYGGSTDTQYF.